A single sample gave rise to the 13 T cell receptor beta chains below, sequenced in a study of blood T cell repertoires in COVID-19. Using immunoSEQ multiplex PCR, the repertoire was profiled, and TCRdb retains in-frame clones only, with some absent. The repertoire holds roughly 500,000 clones, with 75% to 90% as singletons. Sequenced input: peripheral blood. Every receptor here comes from a human donor in a cohort sampled during active COVID-19.

The V call is TRBV7-2, the J call TRBJ2-1; 7 bases are shared with TRBD2. The CDR3 length is 16 residues. Germline CDR1 is SGHTA and CDR2 is FQGNSA. Unmatched junction bases numbered 2, after V lost 0 bases and J lost 0 bases. The CDR3 region is CASSLASGVSYNEQFF. CDR3 nucleotides: TGTGCCAGCAGCTTAGCGAGCGGGGTCTCCTACAATGAGCAGTTCTTC.

The DNA for the CDR3 is TGTGCCTGGAGGGACAGGGGAGATACTGAAGCTTTCTTT. The encoded protein is CAWRDRGDTEAFF. This chain uses TRBV30 with TRBJ1-1, with 9 nucleotides matching TRBD1. Germline loops: CDR1 GTSNPN, CDR2 SVGIG (reference sequence). The trim removed 3 bases at V and 5 bases at J, leaving 4 bases unmatched. This CDR3 has 13 amino acids.

The chain carries TRBV5-1 and TRBJ2-5; 10 bases are a match to TRBD2. CDR1 is SGHRS, CDR2 YFSETQ, per germline. CDR3 length equals 16 residues. The J segment lost 0 bases and the V segment lost 4 bases, leaving 6 bases of the junction unmatched. CDR3 coding DNA: TGCGCCAGCAGCAAAAGGACTAGCGGAAACCAAGAGACCCAGTACTTC. Translating gives CASSKRTSGNQETQYF. Full variable domain (rest looked up from reference TRBV5-1 and TRBJ2-5): KAGVTQTPRYLIKTRGQQVTLSCSPISGHRSVSWYQQTPGQGLQFLFEYFSETQRNKGNFPGRFSGRQFSNSRSEMNVSTLELGDSALYLCASSKRTSGNQETQYFGPGTRLLVL.

J is TRBJ2-1 and V is TRBV4-2; TRBD2 might be the D (6 bases). The CDR3 totals 15 residues. From germline, CDR1 is LGHNA and CDR2 YNFKEQ. Trimming took off 0 bases at V and 8 bases at J, with 14 bases between the two ends. Written as DNA, the CDR3 is TGTGCCAGCAGCCAAGATGAGATAACTAGCTATGAGCAGTTCTTC. It translates to CASSQDEITSYEQFF.

This chain connects TRBV28 to TRBJ2-7, with 9 bases that match TRBD1. The CDR3 has 16 residues. The germline V gene has CDR1 MDHEN and CDR2 SYDVKM. V gave up 5 bases and J gave up 4 bases; unmatched junction bases: 12. CDR3 region: CASSTPTGTGSYEQYF. In DNA, the CDR3 is TGTGCCAGCAGTACCCCTACCGGGACAGGGTCATACGAGCAGTACTTC.

This clone was seen only once. The chain has TRBV4-1 and TRBJ1-3; weak D call: TRBD1 (6 bases). Trimming pared 2 bases from V and 0 bases from J, leaving 8 bases between. The CDR3 extends over 15 amino acids. The germline V gene encodes CDR1 MGHRA and CDR2 YSYEKL. CDR3 nucleotide sequence: TGCGCCAGCAGCCAAACAGGGAGCTCTGGAAACACCATATATTTT. Protein: CASSQTGSSGNTIYF.

The rearrangement links TRBV19 to TRBJ2-3, with 9 bases identical to TRBD1. CDR3 length equals 16 residues. Unmatched junction bases numbered 10, after V lost 6 bases and J lost 3 bases. Germline CDR1 and CDR2: LNHDA and SQIVND (reference sequence). CDR3 sequence: CASRLTRDRVTDTQYF. The CDR3 bases are TGTGCCAGTAGACTTACCCGGGACAGGGTTACAGATACGCAGTATTTT.

The chain carries TRBV6-4 and TRBJ2-4, with 7 positions matching TRBD1. V lost 4 bases to trimming and J lost 11 bases; unmatched junction nucleotides: 8. CDR3 length: 13 residues. Looked up from germline, CDR1 is MRHNA and CDR2 is SNTAGT. CDR3 loop: CASSGEAGGFQYF. CDR3 DNA sequence: TGTGCCAGCAGTGGTGAGGCAGGGGGATTTCAGTACTTC.

The chain has TRBV6-6 and TRBJ1-2; the match to TRBD1 covers 10 bases. With V trimmed by 6 bases and J by 3 bases, 4 bases remained unmatched. CDR1 and CDR2 (germline): MNHNY, SVGAGI (reference sequence). The CDR3 is made up of 14 amino acids. As DNA, the CDR3 is TGTGCCAGCAGAGACAGGGGGCTCCACTATGGCTACACCTTC. As protein: CASRDRGLHYGYTF.

J is TRBJ2-1 and V is TRBV3-1 (or the pseudogene TRBV3-2); 7 nucleotides align to TRBD2. V was clipped by 1 base and J by 2 bases; unmatched bases: 2. Germline CDR1 is LGHDT and CDR2 is YNNKEL (reference sequence). The CDR3 consists of 15 residues. CDR3 sequence: CASSQVGGPYNEQFF. The CDR3 DNA reads TGTGCCAGCAGCCAAGTGGGAGGGCCCTACAATGAGCAGTTCTTC.

The chain combines TRBV18 with TRBJ1-1; no clear D. Germline CDR1 reads KGHSH; CDR2 reads LQKENI. The CDR3 runs 13 residues. Between the trimmed V and J ends, which lost 3 bases and 3 bases, there was a span of 8 bases. Written as DNA, the CDR3 is TGTGCCAGCTCACCGGGCGGGGACACTGAAGCTTTCTTT. Its translation: CASSPGGDTEAFF.

The rearrangement uses TRBV15 and TRBJ1-4, with TRBD1 matching over 10 bases. J lost 3 bases, V lost 0 bases, and 10 bases had no gene match. CDR1 LNHNV and CDR2 YYDKDF come from the germline V gene (reference sequence). This CDR3 has 19 residues. Here the CDR3 DNA reads TGTGCCACCAGCAGAGATCGGAGTGGGACAGGGGTCGCTAATGAAAAACTGTTTTTT. Its translation: CATSRDRSGTGVANEKLFF. The full variable domain, in which reference TRBV15 and TRBJ1-4 provide the parts outside the CDR3, is DAMVIQNPRYQVTQFGKPVTLSCSQTLNHNVMYWYQQKSSQAPKLLFHYYDKDFNNEADTPDNFQSRRPNTSFCFLDIRSPGLGDTAMYLCATSRDRSGTGVANEKLFFGSGTQLSVL.

The rearrangement joins TRBV28 to TRBJ2-2; D is possibly TRBD1 (6 bases). This CDR3 is built from 15 residues. Germline-derived CDR1 and CDR2 are MDHEN and SYDVKM. V was shortened by 8 bases and J by 6 bases, with 19 bases between the two germline ends. DNA of the CDR3: TGTGCCAGCGGCCAAACAGGGATAAGAGCCGGGGAGCTGTTTTTT. Protein: CASGQTGIRAGELFF.